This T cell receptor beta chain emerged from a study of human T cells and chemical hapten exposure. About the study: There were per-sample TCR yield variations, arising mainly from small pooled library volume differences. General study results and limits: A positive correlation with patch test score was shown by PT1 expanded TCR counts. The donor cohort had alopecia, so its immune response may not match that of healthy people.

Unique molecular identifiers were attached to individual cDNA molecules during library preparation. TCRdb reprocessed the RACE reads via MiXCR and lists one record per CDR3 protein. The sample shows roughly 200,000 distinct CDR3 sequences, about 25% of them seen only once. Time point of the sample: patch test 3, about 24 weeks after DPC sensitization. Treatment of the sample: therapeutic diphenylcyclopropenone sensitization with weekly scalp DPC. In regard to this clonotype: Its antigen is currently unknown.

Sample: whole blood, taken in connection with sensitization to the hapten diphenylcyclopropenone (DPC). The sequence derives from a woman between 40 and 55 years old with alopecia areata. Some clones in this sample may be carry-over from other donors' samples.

The CDR3 nucleotides are TGTGCCAGCAGTTACTCGTCGGGGCCCTTGAACACTGAAGCTTTCTTT. It codes for CASSYSSGPLNTEAFF. The genes are TRBV6-5 and TRBJ1-1; possibly TRBD1 for D (5 bases). The germline gives CDR1 MNHEY, CDR2 SVGAGI. Between the trimmed V and J ends, which lost 0 bases and 0 bases, there was a span of 11 bases. The CDR3 is made up of 16 amino acids.